The 21 T cell receptor beta chains presented below share a single source sample, sequenced in a study of blood T cells in healthy people across ages. A second PCR of about 7 to 12 cycles used a sample-barcoded 5' primer and a J-beta primer mix. MiXCR was run by TCRdb on the 5' RACE reads, yielding one entry per CDR3 protein. Of 1.5 million to 2 million distinct CDR3 sequences in the sample, 28% are singletons; the top ten hold approximately 7.7%. The sequenced sample was blood. Source of these receptors: a woman aged 25 to 45 in good health.

The rearrangement links TRBV20-1 to TRBJ2-1; the D gene is possibly TRBD2 (5 bases). The CDR3 spans 15 residues. In germline, CDR1 is DFQATT, CDR2 SNEGSKA (reference sequence). Trimming removed 0 bases at V and 7 bases at J, with 16 bases between. As DNA, the CDR3 is TGCAGTGCTAGAGATCCGGCGGGTCCCATTAATGAGCAGTTCTTC. The encoded protein is CSARDPAGPINEQFF.

This clonotype has a single count. The gene calls are TRBV7-9 and TRBJ2-1; no definite D call. This CDR3 contains 14 residues. Trimming pared 5 bases from V and 5 bases from J, leaving 13 bases between. Germline CDR1 is SEHNR and CDR2 is FQNEAQ (reference sequence). The CDR3 coding sequence is TGTGCCAGCAGCCTATTCGATAGCAACAATGAGCAGTTCTTC. Translation gives CASSLFDSNNEQFF.

The chain employs TRBV14 and TRBJ2-1; TRBD2 is a possible D gene (5 bases). CDR3 length: 13 residues. The V end lost 2 bases, the J end lost 15 bases, and 17 bases lay between the germline ends. CDR1 is SGHDN, CDR2 FVKESK, per germline. DNA for the CDR3: TGTGCCAGCAGCCAAATTGACGGGATAATACGGTTCTTC. Translating it yields CASSQIDGIIRFF.

The chain uses TRBV27 and TRBJ2-7; a possible D gene is TRBD2 (5 bases). Germline V gives CDR1 MNHEY, CDR2 SMNVEV (reference sequence). Trimming removed 6 bases at V and 4 bases at J, with 13 bases between. This CDR3 spans 13 amino acids. This chain's CDR3 is CASRAERRYEQYF. The CDR3 DNA reads TGTGCCAGCAGGGCAGAGCGGCGATACGAGCAGTACTTC.

The gene calls are TRBV12-3 or TRBV12-4 and TRBJ2-3, with D hard to call. This CDR3 has 13 amino acids. Between the trimmed V and J ends, which lost 4 bases and 3 bases, there was a span of 8 bases. The CDR3: CASSSRITDTQYF. CDR3 DNA: TGTGCCAGCAGTTCCCGGATTACAGATACGCAGTATTTT.

The chain uses TRBV7-2 and TRBJ2-7; D gene unclear. This CDR3 comprises 13 residues. The germline gives CDR1 SGHTA, CDR2 FQGNSA. With 2 bases removed from V and 3 bases from J, the gap between germline ends came to 8 bases. CDR3 amino acids: CASSLSAVYEQYF. DNA of the CDR3: TGTGCCAGCAGCTTAAGTGCGGTCTACGAGCAGTACTTC.

The table lists this clonotype with a few counts. The chain recombines TRBV30 with TRBJ1-2; 8 bases are shared with TRBD1. Germline V gene sequence: CDR1 GTSNPN, CDR2 SVGIG (reference sequence). CDR3 length: 12 amino acids. J gave up 8 bases and V 4 bases, and 6 bases lay outside the gene matches. The CDR3 DNA follows: TGTGCCTGGAACCAAGACAGGGGAGGCTACACCTTC. It codes for CAWNQDRGGYTF.

This chain joins TRBV5-1 and TRBJ2-7, with TRBD2 identical over 9 bases. Germline V gene data show CDR1 as SGHRS and CDR2 as YFSETQ. With V trimmed by 3 bases and J by 7 bases, 14 bases remained unmatched. The CDR3 extends over 16 amino acids. CDR3 region: CASSSSGTSHRNEQYF. The CDR3 nucleotides read TGCGCCAGCAGCTCATCCGGGACTAGCCATCGCAATGAGCAGTACTTC.

Of note for this clonotype: The CDR3 end shows no conserved phenylalanine or tryptophan, and so a read error is likely. Because the CDR3's place on the DNA is in doubt, the DNA is left out and the CDR3 is given as listed by TCRdb. The rearrangement links TRBV11-2 to TRBJ2-1; TRBD1, the table's D call, lacks a check against the DNA. Germline V lookup: CDR1 SGHAT, CDR2 FQNNGV. The CDR3 is 13 amino acids long, termini counted. The CDR3: CATRGGGTMSSSS.

The V call is TRBV20-1, the J call TRBJ2-1; 10 nucleotides agree with TRBD2. CDR3 size: 15 residues. Germline V gene sequence: CDR1 DFQATT, CDR2 SNEGSKA (reference sequence). J lost 8 bases, V lost 6 bases, and 13 bases had no gene match. Here the CDR3 reads CSARTQAGGRYEQFF. The CDR3 DNA is TGCAGTGCCAGAACTCAAGCGGGAGGGCGTTATGAGCAGTTCTTC.

This clonotype was seen only a few times. This chain links TRBV7-8 with TRBJ1-4; D is undetermined. Germline CDR1 and CDR2: SGHVS and FQNEAQ. CDR3 length: 13 residues. Trimming removed 1 base from V and 10 bases from J, with 10 bases in between. The CDR3 loop is CASSLGTLGKLFF. CDR3 bases: TGTGCCAGCAGCTTAGGGACGCTAGGAAAACTGTTTTTT. Together with reference TRBV7-8 and TRBJ1-4, the CDR3 gives the full variable domain: GAGVSQSPRYKVAKRGQDVALRCDPISGHVSLFWYQQALGQGPEFLTYFQNEAQLDKSGLPSDRFFAERPEGSVSTLKIQRTQQEDSAVYLCASSLGTLGKLFFGSGTQLSVL.

A note on this clonotype: Sequence at one end of the junction differs from germline and may be a read error. This chain joins TRBV23-1 and TRBJ2-7, with a weak D call TRBD1 (6 bases). TRBV23-1 is an open reading frame whose function is uncertain. The CDR3 consists of 14 residues. DNA of the CDR3: TGCGCCGGCAGTCAAAGGACAGTCACCTACGAGCAGTACTTC. This gives the protein CAGSQRTVTYEQYF.

This clonotype was counted at least ten times. V is TRBV6-1 and J is TRBJ1-2; D remains unclear. Trimming cost V 2 bases and J 0 bases, with 10 bases left between them. The CDR3 covers 15 residues. CDR1 is MNHNS, CDR2 SASEGT, per germline. In DNA, the CDR3 is TGTGCCAGCAGTGAACCGACCGGTCCTAACTATGGCTACACCTTC. Translation: CASSEPTGPNYGYTF.

This chain connects TRBV6-2 or TRBV6-3 to TRBJ1-2; no firm D call. The CDR3 consists of 15 residues. V was clipped by 2 bases and J by 3 bases, with 13 bases between them. Germline V CDR1 and CDR2: MNHEY, SVGEGT. Here the CDR3 DNA reads TGTGCCAGCAGTTACGTTGTTCAGCCCCACTATGGCTACACCTTC. Its translation is CASSYVVQPHYGYTF.

This clonotype was seen at least ten times. The chain is built from TRBV20-1 and TRBJ2-5; TRBD1 might be the D (5 bases). V was trimmed by 0 bases and J by 11 bases, leaving 19 bases between them. Germline CDR1 reads DFQATT; CDR2 reads SNEGSKA (reference sequence). This CDR3 contains 14 residues. CDR3: CSARDGQGSLEQYF. The CDR3 nucleotides are TGCAGTGCTAGAGATGGGCAGGGATCGCTTGAGCAGTACTTC.

This clonotype occurred a few times. The chain uses TRBV5-1 and TRBJ2-7, with 13 bases matching TRBD2. The trim removed 4 bases at V and 0 bases at J, leaving 13 bases unmatched. The CDR3 is made up of 19 amino acids. Germline CDR1 reads SGHRS; CDR2 reads YFSETQ. The chain's CDR3 is CASSPGPGTSGIGSYEQYF. The CDR3, as DNA: TGCGCCAGCAGCCCTGGCCCTGGGACTAGCGGGATCGGCTCCTACGAGCAGTACTTC.

The J gene is TRBJ2-1, the V gene TRBV7-6; 12 bases line up with TRBD2. Trimming took 7 bases from V and 7 from J; bases not matched to a gene: 8. This CDR3 has 15 residues. From germline, CDR1 is SGHVS and CDR2 FNYEAQ. The CDR3 protein is CASNPGLAGRNEQFF. For the CDR3, the DNA is TGTGCCAGCAACCCGGGACTAGCGGGCAGGAATGAGCAGTTCTTC. Together with reference TRBV7-6 and TRBJ2-1, the CDR3 gives the full variable domain: GAGVSQSPRYKVTKRGQDVALRCDPISGHVSLYWYRQALGQGPEFLTYFNYEAQQDKSGLPNDRFSAERPEGSISTLTIQRTEQRDSAMYRCASNPGLAGRNEQFFGPGTRLTVL.

This clonotype was detected only a few times. This chain uses TRBV7-3 with TRBJ2-5; 11 bases are shared with TRBD2. There are 13 residues in the CDR3. CDR1 SGHTA and CDR2 FQGTGA come from the germline V gene. Germline trimming cut 4 bases from V and 8 bases from J; bases unmatched to any gene: 3. This CDR3 reads CASSSTSGGTQYF. CDR3 nucleotides: TGTGCCAGCAGCTCCACTAGCGGGGGTACCCAGTACTTC.

This clonotype was seen ten or more times. The chain has TRBV28 and TRBJ2-3; D unclear. Germline V gene lookup returns CDR1 MDHEN and CDR2 SYDVKM. V was cut by 5 bases and J by 0 bases, with 15 bases left in between. The CDR3 is made up of 16 amino acids. This chain's CDR3 is CASSIPGHYSTDTQYF. CDR3 coding DNA: TGTGCCAGCAGTATTCCAGGTCATTATAGCACAGATACGCAGTATTTT.

In regard to this clonotype: This may stem from a read error, because a much larger clone lies one nucleotide away. The chain joins TRBV28 to TRBJ2-7; D may be TRBD1 (6 bases). The germline V gene has CDR1 MDHEN and CDR2 SYDVKM. The CDR3 sequence is 14 residues long. The CDR3 spells CVSSRLGAGYEQYF. CDR3 in DNA: TGTGTCAGCAGTAGGTTGGGGGCGGGTTACGAGCAGTACTTC.

This clonotype was observed many times. The chain combines TRBV12-3 or TRBV12-4 with TRBJ2-7; unclear D gene. CDR3 size: 14 residues. V gave up 4 bases and J gave up 3 bases, with 13 bases separating them. The CDR3 loop is CASSSAGPNYEQYF. The CDR3, as DNA: TGTGCCAGCAGTTCCGCCGGCCCCAACTACGAGCAGTACTTC.